These 2 T cell receptor beta chains came from one sample sequenced in a study of identifying expanded T cells in peripheral blood (dated by TCRdb to the late 2010s). The library came from the immunoSEQ multiplex PCR assay. TCRdb took over this immuneACCESS table, retaining in-frame rearrangements with V and J assigned. Such tables are incomplete; in checked studies, under half of the missing clones stem from an unresolved V gene, and the remainder is unexplained. The sample table holds under 85,000 clones, of which 84% were seen once. The ten largest make up about 20% of the sample. Material for sequencing was blood. The receptor source for this set is a person aged 18-70 years in good health.

CDR3 sequence: CASTSGRQNEQFF. CDR3 coding DNA: TGTGCCAGTACTAGCGGGAGACAGAATGAGCAGTTCTTC. This chain uses TRBV7-9 with TRBJ2-1; 11 positions agree with TRBD2. Germline CDR1 is SEHNR and CDR2 is FQNEAQ (reference sequence). This CDR3 has 13 residues. J was trimmed by 7 bases and V by 9 bases; bases with no gene match: 5. The complete variable domain, with remaining parts taken from reference TRBV7-9 and TRBJ2-1, reads DTGVSQNPRHKITKRGQNVTFRCDPISEHNRLYWYRQTLGQGPEFLTYFQNEAQLEKSRLLSDRFSAERPKGSFSTLEIQRTEQGDSAMYLCASTSGRQNEQFFGPGTRLTVL.

V and J are TRBV6-5 and TRBJ2-7; TRBD1 aligns across 8 bases. The CDR3 length is 14 residues. Germline-derived CDR1 and CDR2 are MNHEY and SVGAGI. V shed 6 bases, J shed 4 bases, and the junction held 8 bases outside the gene matches. DNA of the CDR3: TGTGCCAGCAGGGACAGGGTGACGAAGTACGAGCAGTACTTC. Its protein product is CASRDRVTKYEQYF.